This T cell receptor (beta chain) was identified during a study of blood T cell repertoires in COVID-19. Study summary: Donors in the United States, Italy and Spain gave samples during acute or convalescent COVID-19. PBMCs, B-cell-depleted T cells, or T cells provided the cDNA or gDNA that made up the material.

This clone was seen more than once but under ten times. Original analysis: Reference gene primer amplification gave estimated nucleated cell counts. The table came from immunoSEQ multiplex PCR; TCRdb's copy has only in-frame clones and leaves some out. The DNA was the basis for D and trimming; V, J and clone size are from that table. The data contain 65,000 to 80,000 clones, approximately 90% of them singletons. Germline V gives CDR1 SGDLS, CDR2 YYNGEE. The CDR3 extends over 13 amino acids. Trimming removed 0 bases from V and 6 bases from J, with 8 bases in between. This TCR came from a young man with acute or convalescent COVID-19. The sample comprised peripheral blood. The V call is TRBV9, the J call TRBJ2-3; D remains unclear. The CDR3 bases are TGTGCCAGCAGCGTAGCCGACAAGGATACGCAGTATTTT. Translation: CASSVADKDTQYF.